These 7 T cell receptor beta chains were sequenced from one sample in a study of graft-versus-host responses after intestinal transplantation. No antigen is known for these receptors. Libraries were prepared by immunoSEQ multiplex PCR; TCRdb keeps only in-frame clonotypes and omits some of them. The data show approximately 90,000 clones, approximately 78% seen once. Specimen: unstimulated CD4+ T cells sorted from spleen or lymph node cells, collected before intestinal transplant. These receptors came from a human donor who received an intestinal transplant.

V usage is TRBV11-1 and J usage is TRBJ2-5, with 9 bases fitting TRBD2. The V gene end was trimmed by 1 base and the J gene end by 3 bases; junction bases not matched to a gene: 9. This CDR3 has 17 residues. Per the germline V gene, CDR1 is SGHAT and CDR2 is FQDESV (reference sequence). The CDR3 here is CASSLGSSGGAKETQYF. In DNA form, the CDR3 reads TGTGCCAGCAGCTTAGGGAGTAGCGGGGGAGCTAAAGAGACCCAGTACTTC. The complete variable domain, with remaining parts taken from reference TRBV11-1 and TRBJ2-5, reads EAEVAQSPRYKITEKSQAVAFWCDPISGHATLYWYRQILGQGPELLVQFQDESVVDDSQLPKDRFSAERLKGVDSTLKIQPAELGDSAMYLCASSLGSSGGAKETQYFGPGTRLLVL.

This clone was recorded only once. This chain links TRBV6-1 with TRBJ2-1; 7 bases agree with TRBD2. This CDR3 region has 14 residues. Germline CDR1 and CDR2: MNHNS and SASEGT. V shed 4 bases and J 10 bases; nucleotides not matched to a gene: 10. This chain's CDR3 is CASSVASGPYEQFF. CDR3 in DNA: TGTGCCAGCAGTGTCGCTAGCGGACCCTACGAGCAGTTCTTC.

The rearrangement uses TRBV5-1 and TRBJ2-3, with D perhaps matching TRBD2 (6 bases). Trimming shortened V by 0 bases and J by 2 bases, and 10 bases separated the two germline ends. CDR1 SGHRS and CDR2 YFSETQ come from the germline V gene. CDR3 length: 15 amino acids. The CDR3 region is CASSLGLAATDTQYF. The CDR3 nucleotides are TGCGCCAGCAGCTTGGGGTTAGCGGCCACAGATACGCAGTATTTT.

This chain joins TRBV28 and TRBJ1-3; D perhaps matches TRBD1 (6 bases). This CDR3 is built from 15 residues. CDR1 and CDR2 from the germline V gene are MDHEN and SYDVKM. V was trimmed by 8 bases and J by 4 bases, leaving 18 bases between them. The CDR3 coding sequence is TGTGCCAGCCGTGCTTGGGACACGATAGGAAACACCATATATTTT. This encodes CASRAWDTIGNTIYF. Full variable domain (remainder filled in from reference TRBV28 and TRBJ1-3): DVKVTQSSRYLVKRTGEKVFLECVQDMDHENMFWYRQDPGLGLRLIYFSYDVKMKEKGDIPEGYSVSREKKERFSLILESASTNQTSMYLCASRAWDTIGNTIYFGEGSWLTVV.

This clone was picked up a small number of times. V is TRBV4-1 and J is TRBJ2-7; TRBD1 matches at 8 bases. Unmatched junction bases numbered 6, after V lost 0 bases and J lost 2 bases. Germline CDR1 reads MGHRA; CDR2 reads YSYEKL. The CDR3 totals 16 residues. The DNA for the CDR3 is TGCGCCAGCAGCCAAGATTTAGCACAGGGGGCCTACGAGCAGTACTTC. As protein: CASSQDLAQGAYEQYF.

The V call is TRBV18, the J call TRBJ1-5; 10 nucleotides match TRBD1. Per the germline V gene, CDR1 is KGHSH and CDR2 is LQKENI. Trimming took 2 bases from V and 5 from J; bases not matched to a gene: 0. The CDR3 sequence is 14 residues long. Written as DNA, the CDR3 is TGTGCCAGCTCACCAGGGACAGGGGATCAGCCCCAGCATTTT. Encoded protein: CASSPGTGDQPQHF.

This chain joins TRBV6-5 and TRBJ1-3; unclear D gene. The length of the CDR3 is 16 residues. V lost 4 bases, J lost 1 base, and 14 bases lay in between. Germline V gives CDR1 MNHEY, CDR2 SVGAGI. The CDR3 reads CASSSSVSLSGNTIYF. The DNA for the CDR3 is TGTGCCAGCAGTTCATCGGTTTCCCTTTCTGGAAACACCATATATTTT.